A single sample gave rise to the 15 T cell receptor beta chains below, sequenced in a study of T cells in Graves' hyperthyroidism and ophthalmopathy. RNA transcripts served as the template for amplifying TCR beta CDR3 regions. Researchers ran a first-round RT-PCR on the TCR CDR3 using the HTBI primer set. TCRdb ran MiXCR on the multiplex PCR reads and lists one entry per CDR3 protein. The top ten clones hold about 20% of a sample with hundreds of thousands of distinct CDR3 sequences, over 15% of them seen once. The sample taken for sequencing was blood. The receptors come from a woman aged 18-29 years with Graves' hyperthyroidism.

The gene calls are TRBV6-2 or TRBV6-3 and TRBJ2-2, with D possibly matching TRBD1 (5 bases). Germline CDR1 MNHEY, CDR2 SVGEGT. Trimming removed 5 bases at V and 6 bases at J, with 10 bases between. CDR3 size: 13 residues. The CDR3 spells CASSDPQAGELFF. Written as DNA, the CDR3 is TGTGCCAGCAGTGACCCACAGGCCGGGGAGCTGTTTTTT.

This clonotype appeared many times. The chain couples TRBV3-1 to TRBJ1-5, with TRBD1 matching over 7 bases. V dropped 2 bases and J dropped 1; count of bases not matched to a gene: 2. Germline CDR1 reads LGHDT; CDR2 reads YNNKEL (reference sequence). The CDR3 spans 15 residues. The CDR3 region has the DNA TGTGCCAGCAGCCAATCGGACAGGAGCAATCAGCCCCAGCATTTT. Translated, it gives CASSQSDRSNQPQHF.

Ten or more counts support this clonotype. The chain recombines TRBV18 with TRBJ1-2; D is ambiguous. Trimming took off 6 bases at V and 4 bases at J, with 15 bases between the two ends. This CDR3 has 14 residues. The germline gives CDR1 KGHSH, CDR2 LQKENI. The CDR3 bases are TGTGCCAGCTCGGATTCAAGTTTGGGCTATGGCTACACCTTC. It is translated as CASSDSSLGYGYTF.

In this sample, this clonotype turned up many times. CDR3 nucleotide sequence: TGTGCCAGCAGTTTTTCCTCCCTACTAGCGGGAAAAGAGACCCAGTACTTC. This translates into CASSFSSLLAGKETQYF. The chain is built from TRBV12-3 or TRBV12-4 and TRBJ2-5; 10 bases map to TRBD2. The trim removed 3 bases at V and 3 bases at J, leaving 10 bases unmatched. The CDR3 contains 17 residues.

This clonotype was found many times. The rearrangement uses TRBV5-1 and TRBJ2-1, with D unresolved. The CDR3 covers 13 residues. Germline CDR1 SGHRS, CDR2 YFSETQ. Trimming removed 0 bases from V and 7 bases from J, with 8 bases in between. The CDR3 is CASSLDSVNEQFF. CDR3 DNA: TGCGCCAGCAGCTTGGACTCGGTTAATGAGCAGTTCTTC.

There are many counts of this clonotype. The genes are TRBV24-1 and TRBJ2-2, with 7 bases aligning to TRBD2. The CDR3 has 18 residues. Looked up from germline, CDR1 is KGHDR and CDR2 is SFDVKD. Trimming removed 1 base from V and 0 bases from J; junction bases left unmatched: 7. For the CDR3, the DNA is TGTGCCACCAGTGATTTCGGGGGGAGGAGCGCGAACACCGGGGAGCTGTTTTTT. Translated: CATSDFGGRSANTGELFF.

The CDR3 here is CSVETVNTDTQYF. CDR3 DNA: TGCAGCGTCGAGACAGTGAACACAGATACGCAGTATTTT. The rearrangement joins TRBV29-1 to TRBJ2-3; TRBD1 might be the D (5 bases). Germline loops: CDR1 SQVTM, CDR2 ANQGSEA. Trimming pared 6 bases from V and 2 bases from J, leaving 12 bases between. This CDR3 is built from 13 residues.

This chain uses TRBV28 with TRBJ2-7; maybe TRBD1 (5 bases). Gene TRBJ2-1 matches the end of the DNA better, so the J call may be wrong. Germline loops: CDR1 MDHEN, CDR2 SYDVKM. The CDR3 contains 15 residues. CDR3 DNA: TGTGCCAGCAGCCCAGGACACGAGAGCTCCTACGAGCAGTTCTTC. Its protein is CASSPGHESSYEQFF.

The CDR3 DNA is TGTGCCAGCAAGACGGGACACGGCAACTATGGCTACACCTTC. Its translation: CASKTGHGNYGYTF. The gene calls are TRBV6-4 and TRBJ1-2; D may be TRBD1 (6 bases). This CDR3 contains 14 residues. The germline gives CDR1 MRHNA, CDR2 SNTAGT. The ends were cut back, 7 bases at V and 2 bases at J, with 14 bases in the middle.

This clonotype was counted once. The V gene is TRBV19, the J gene TRBJ2-2; D is ambiguous. There are 15 residues in the CDR3. The germline V gene has CDR1 LNHDA and CDR2 SQIVND (reference sequence). With 1 base removed from V and 4 bases from J, the gap between germline ends came to 10 bases. The chain's CDR3 is CASSIGAPVTGELFF. CDR3 in DNA: TGTGCCAGTAGTATAGGAGCTCCGGTCACCGGGGAGCTGTTTTTT.

V gene TRBV6-1 combines with J gene TRBJ2-1, with 7 bases aligning to TRBD2. Per germline, CDR1 MNHNS and CDR2 SASEGT. After removal of 9 bases from V and 9 bases from J, the junction contained 14 bases not matched to a gene. The CDR3 consists of 14 residues. This CDR3 reads CASQPSGQVGEQFF. The CDR3 DNA follows: TGTGCCAGTCAGCCTAGCGGTCAAGTGGGTGAGCAGTTCTTC.

The table lists this clonotype with many counts. As DNA, the CDR3 is TGCAGCGCTGGAGCGGGAGAGCACGAGCAGTACTTC. Translation gives CSAGAGEHEQYF. The chain employs TRBV29-1 and TRBJ2-7; 8 nucleotides align to TRBD2. V shed 7 bases and J 5 bases; nucleotides not matched to a gene: 7. CDR1 is SQVTM and CDR2 is ANQGSEA in the germline V gene. This CDR3 region has 12 residues.

The rearrangement uses TRBV11-2 and TRBJ2-3; 8 positions agree with TRBD2. Losses at the gene ends were 5 bases for V and 4 bases for J; bases not matched to a gene: 5. Germline V gene sequence: CDR1 SGHAT, CDR2 FQNNGV. The CDR3 contains 14 residues. CDR3 nucleotide sequence: TGTGCCAGCAGCCCCGGGACTAGGGCAGATACGCAGTATTTT. This sequence encodes CASSPGTRADTQYF.

This clonotype was observed at least ten times. The chain combines TRBV28 with TRBJ2-1; D unresolved. V was shortened by 2 bases and J by 6 bases, with 11 bases between the two germline ends. The germline V gene encodes CDR1 MDHEN and CDR2 SYDVKM. The CDR3 has 14 residues. The CDR3 nucleotides read TGTGCCAGCAGTTTAATATCACCCCCCAATGAGCAGTTCTTC. This encodes CASSLISPPNEQFF.

The J gene is TRBJ1-1, the V gene TRBV20-1, with no clear D. This CDR3 has 14 amino acids. In germline, CDR1 is DFQATT, CDR2 SNEGSKA (reference sequence). V lost 2 bases and J lost 4, with 14 bases in between. In DNA form, the CDR3 reads TGCAGTGCTAGAATTGGCCCCCCCGGCACTGAAGCTTTCTTT. Encoded protein: CSARIGPPGTEAFF.